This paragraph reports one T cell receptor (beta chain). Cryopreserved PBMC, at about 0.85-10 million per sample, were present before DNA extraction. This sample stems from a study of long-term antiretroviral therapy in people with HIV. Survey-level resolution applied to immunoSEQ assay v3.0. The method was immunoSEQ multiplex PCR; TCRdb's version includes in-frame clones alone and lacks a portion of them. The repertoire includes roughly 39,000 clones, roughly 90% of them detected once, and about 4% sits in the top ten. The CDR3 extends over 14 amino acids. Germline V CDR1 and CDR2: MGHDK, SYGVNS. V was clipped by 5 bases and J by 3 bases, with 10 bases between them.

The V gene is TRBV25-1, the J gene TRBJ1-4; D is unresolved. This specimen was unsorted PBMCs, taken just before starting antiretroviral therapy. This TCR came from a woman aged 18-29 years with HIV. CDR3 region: CASSRSGSNEKLFF. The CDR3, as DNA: TGTGCCAGCAGTCGGAGCGGGTCTAATGAAAAACTGTTTTTT.